This TCR beta chain emerged from a study of response to subunit inactivated influenza vaccine. This clonotype was picked up a small number of times. Germline V lookup: CDR1 SGHDT, CDR2 YYEEEE. V lost 2 bases, J lost 6 bases, and 10 bases stayed unmatched. This CDR3 region has 15 residues. Each CDR3 protein is one row after TCRdb ran MiXCR on the RT-PCR reads. The sample lists about 800,000 distinct CDR3 sequences, around 20% occurring once. Sequences were derived from PBMCs from blood, sampled 5 days after vaccination. The chain combines TRBV5-6 with TRBJ2-7; 8 bases agree with TRBD2. This receptor was obtained from a man in his fifties who received an inactivated influenza vaccine. The CDR3 spells CASSFRAGGFGEQYF. CDR3 DNA sequence: TGTGCCAGCAGCTTTCGTGCGGGAGGTTTCGGCGAGCAGTACTTC. Filled out from reference TRBV5-6 and TRBJ2-7, the complete variable domain reads DAGVTQSPTHLIKTRGQQVTLRCSPKSGHDTVSWYQQALGQGPQFIFQYYEEEERQRGNFPDRFSGHQFPNYSSELNVNALLLGDSALYLCASSFRAGGFGEQYFGPGTRLTVT.